This T cell receptor (beta chain) was recorded in a study of T cell clones after liver transplantation. CDR3 size: 15 residues. Per the germline V gene, CDR1 is SGHVS and CDR2 is FQNEAQ. V trimming: 6 bases; J trimming: 0 bases; junction bases outside the gene matches: 5. TCRdb's table, derived via immunoSEQ multiplex PCR, lists solely in-frame clones and lacks some. The table has fewer than 45,000 clones, approximately 86% seen once; the top ten hold 2% to 2.5%. This clone was recorded a few times. Its matching antigen is unknown. Sorting of unstimulated PBMCs yielded separate CD3+CD4+ and CD3+CD8+ fractions. The study's findings and limits: The donor-reactive repertoire was only partly measurable in a couple of subjects, lacking donor cells. Graft donor-reactive T cells possibly entered the graft instead of undergoing deletion.

This rearrangement joins TRBV7-8 to TRBJ1-5; 7 nucleotides agree with TRBD1. The material was CD4+ T cells from blood, obtained 24 months after liver transplant. This TCR came from a human patient who received a liver transplant. T cells may partly derive from the graft donor. The CDR3: CASSPTGASNQPQHF. CDR3 in DNA: TGTGCCAGCAGTCCAACAGGGGCTAGCAATCAGCCCCAGCATTTT.